This T cell receptor beta chain was identified in a study of monozygotic twins with inflammatory bowel disease. Germline CDR1 reads ENHRY; CDR2 reads SYGVKD. The CDR3 contains 17 residues. The unique tags termed UMIs, each holding a 6-nucleotide sample barcode, were added by means of template switching. TCRdb reanalyzed the 5' RACE reads and collapses them to one entry per CDR3 protein, without DNA. The sample table sets out about 110,000 distinct CDR3 sequences. The genes are TRBV10-3 and TRBJ2-2; no DNA is available, so the TRBD1 call from TCRdb remains unchecked. The sequencing sample was made of blood. The source of this sequence is a human donor with ulcerative colitis or Crohn's disease, or a healthy co-twin of an affected twin (not recorded which). The CDR3: CAISEWGRLLNTGELFF.